Below, 14 T cell receptor beta chains from the same sample are listed, as sequenced in a study of tumor-infiltrating T cells and Merkel cell polyomavirus. Overall study: CD8+ T cells recognized the Merkel cell polyomavirus KLL epitope.

Every patient's tumor was robustly positive for Merkel cell polyomavirus Large T antigen on immunohistochemistry. TCRdb keeps only in-frame clones here, not all; method: immunoSEQ multiplex PCR. This table has about 25,000 clones, nearly 90% appearing once. Sequenced: lymph node tissue. These receptors all come from a man aged 45-65 years with Merkel cell carcinoma.

V and J are TRBV11-2 and TRBJ2-1; tentatively, D is TRBD2 (5 bases). The V end was cut by 4 bases, the J end by 4 bases, with 17 bases between. From germline, CDR1 is SGHAT and CDR2 FQNNGV. The CDR3 sequence is 16 residues long. CDR3 protein: CASSSPDWNSYNEQFF. CDR3 nucleotides: TGTGCCAGCAGCTCCCCGGACTGGAATTCGTACAATGAGCAGTTCTTC.

The chain links TRBV4-1 to TRBJ1-1; D is unresolved. This CDR3 has 16 amino acids. Per the germline V gene, CDR1 is MGHRA and CDR2 is YSYEKL. With 0 bases removed from V and 0 bases from J, the gap between germline ends came to 11 bases. CDR3 sequence: CASSQEERHLNTEAFF. The CDR3 DNA follows: TGCGCCAGCAGCCAAGAAGAGAGACATCTGAACACTGAAGCTTTCTTT.

The chain employs TRBV9 and TRBJ1-1, with TRBD1 as a possible D gene (5 bases). From germline, CDR1 is SGDLS and CDR2 YYNGEE. This CDR3 spans 13 amino acids. V gave up 4 bases and J gave up 6 bases, with 13 bases separating them. CDR3 sequence (DNA): TGTGCCAGCAGCCGGGGGAACTTCGCTGAAGCTTTCTTT. Its protein is CASSRGNFAEAFF.

The V and J genes are TRBV6-5 and TRBJ2-1; tentative D call: TRBD2 (6 bases). The germline gives CDR1 MNHEY, CDR2 SVGAGI. Trimming took 2 bases from V and 9 from J, leaving 14 bases between them. The CDR3 is made up of 14 amino acids. CDR3 in DNA: TGTGCCAGCAGTTACCCCATGGGGGGAAGTGAGCAGTTCTTC. Residues: CASSYPMGGSEQFF.

This chain links TRBV6-5 with TRBJ2-3; 8 nucleotides line up with TRBD1. Trimming took 4 bases from V and 4 from J; bases not matched to a gene: 10. CDR3 length: 16 amino acids. Germline V gene data show CDR1 as MNHEY and CDR2 as SVGAGI. CDR3 sequence reads: CASSSLSGGRADTQYF. In nucleotides, the CDR3 is TGTGCCAGCAGTTCCTTATCAGGGGGCAGGGCAGATACGCAGTATTTT.

J is TRBJ2-7 and V is TRBV7-6; TRBD2 aligns across 9 bases. V dropped 1 base and J dropped 2; count of bases not matched to a gene: 3. The CDR3 spans 15 residues. Germline assignment: CDR1 SGHVS and CDR2 FNYEAQ. CDR3 nucleotide sequence: TGTGCCAGCAGCTTAGAGGCTAGCGGGACCTACGAGCAGTACTTC. This translates into CASSLEASGTYEQYF.

This chain joins TRBV10-1 and TRBJ2-1; 8 bases fit TRBD2. CDR1 is WNHNN, CDR2 SYGVQD, per germline (reference sequence). V trimming: 2 bases; J trimming: 7 bases; junction bases outside the gene matches: 10. CDR3 length: 16 residues. CDR3 amino acids: CASSEVGLAFKNEQFF. CDR3 sequence (DNA): TGCGCCAGCAGTGAGGTAGGACTAGCCTTCAAAAATGAGCAGTTCTTC.

The J gene is TRBJ1-1, the V gene TRBV18; D gene unclear. Germline CDR1 reads KGHSH; CDR2 reads LQKENI. The CDR3 length is 18 residues. V gave up 2 bases and J gave up 0 bases, with 19 bases separating them. For the CDR3, the DNA is TGTGCCAGCTCACCAGCGGGCCTCAGAGGTAGCATGAACACTGAAGCTTTCTTT. Amino acid sequence: CASSPAGLRGSMNTEAFF.

The rearrangement links TRBV30 to TRBJ2-1; D is perhaps TRBD2 (6 bases). The V gene's germline CDR1 is GTSNPN and CDR2 SVGIG (reference sequence). This CDR3 spans 10 amino acids. With 5 bases removed from V and 8 bases from J, the gap between germline ends came to 7 bases. CDR3 residues: CAWGGDEQFF. DNA of the CDR3: TGTGCCTGGGGCGGGGATGAGCAGTTCTTC.

J is TRBJ2-1 and V is TRBV28; a weak D match, TRBD1 (6 bases). The germline V gene encodes CDR1 MDHEN and CDR2 SYDVKM. The CDR3 sequence is 16 residues long. Trimming removed 4 bases at V and 4 bases at J, with 17 bases between. CDR3 in DNA: TGTGCCAGCAGTTCCCGCGGACAGTTCCTTTACAATGAGCAGTTCTTC. Protein product: CASSSRGQFLYNEQFF.

CDR3 sequence: CASSLGQNNQPQHF. The CDR3, as DNA: TGTGCCAGCAGTTTAGGGCAGAACAATCAGCCCCAGCATTTT. The V call is TRBV28, the J call TRBJ1-5; no clear D. Germline values: CDR1 MDHEN, CDR2 SYDVKM. V lost 2 bases, J lost 3 bases, and 8 bases lay in between. This CDR3 is built from 14 residues.

The chain is built from TRBV7-2 and TRBJ2-2; 11 positions agree with TRBD2. V lost 1 base to trimming and J lost 6 bases; unmatched junction nucleotides: 4. The CDR3 consists of 16 residues. Germline loops: CDR1 SGHTA, CDR2 FQGNSA. The CDR3 is CASSLVLAGGSGELFF. The CDR3 DNA is TGTGCCAGCAGCTTAGTCCTAGCGGGGGGCTCCGGGGAGCTGTTTTTT.

The CDR3 is CASSEGQGSDQPQHF. DNA for the CDR3: TGTGCCAGCAGCGAGGGACAGGGGTCTGATCAGCCCCAGCATTTT. The chain is built from TRBV6-1 and TRBJ1-5; 10 bases line up with TRBD1. The trim removed 6 bases at V and 5 bases at J, leaving 7 bases unmatched. In germline, CDR1 is MNHNS, CDR2 SASEGT. This CDR3 contains 15 residues.

The chain links TRBV5-1 to TRBJ2-4, with D maybe TRBD2 (5 bases). This CDR3 comprises 12 residues. Germline assignment: CDR1 SGHRS and CDR2 YFSETQ. The V end was cut by 4 bases, the J end by 8 bases, with 10 bases between. CDR3 nucleotide sequence: TGCGCCAGCAGCCCGGTGGGAGACATTCAGTACTTC. Translated, it gives CASSPVGDIQYF.